A selection of T cell receptor beta chains follows, all from one sample in a study of T cells in Graves' hyperthyroidism and ophthalmopathy. MiXCR was run by TCRdb on the multiplex PCR reads, yielding one entry per CDR3 protein. Of around 450,000 distinct CDR3 sequences in the sample, 15% to 17% are singletons; the top ten hold roughly 8%. Sequenced sample: blood. These receptors were taken from a young woman with Graves' hyperthyroidism. CDR3s include the opening cysteine and the closing phenylalanine or tryptophan. Fields, in order: clone size, D gene, J gene, V gene, CDR3 protein, CDR3 DNA. A D gene is named only where the DNA matches it firmly. Some rows mark clone size as missing; the rest say once, few, many or name a class of expanded clone.

many,TRBD2,TRBJ2-1,TRBV7-8,CASSLRLAGVTEQFF,TGTGCCAGCAGCCTCCGACTAGCGGGAGTCACTGAGCAGTTCTTC
many,TRBD2,TRBJ2-5,TRBV12-3/TRBV12-4,CASSPPLGTSGGYQETQYF,TGTGCCAGCAGTCCACCCCTGGGGACTAGCGGGGGGTACCAAGAGACCCAGTACTTC
NA,TRBD1,TRBJ1-5,TRBV7-2,CASTDRAGGNQPQHF,TGTGCCAGCACCGACAGGGCAGGCGGCAATCAGCCCCAGCATTTT
many,NA,TRBJ2-3,TRBV15,CATSRLRAATDTQYF,TGTGCCACCAGCCGACTCAGGGCGGCCACAGATACGCAGTATTTT
NA,TRBD1,TRBJ2-5,TRBV7-9,CASSVRGPQETQYF,TGTGCCAGCAGCGTCAGGGGGCCTCAAGAGACCCAGTACTTC
NA,TRBD1,TRBJ1-5,TRBV2,CTSSVRDRAVPQHF,TGTACCAGCAGTGTCCGGGACAGGGCAGTTCCCCAGCATTTT
few,NA,TRBJ1-6,TRBV12-3/TRBV12-4,CASSLGPNPPLHF,TGTGCCAGCAGTTTAGGTCCGAATCCACCCCTCCACTTT
few,NA,TRBJ2-5,TRBV9,CASSPQALTGETQYF,TGTGCCAGCAGCCCACAGGCCCTCACAGGAGAGACCCAGTACTTC
few,TRBD2,TRBJ2-7,TRBV6-2/TRBV6-3,CASRGEGQTHEQYF,TGTGCCAGCAGGGGGGAGGGCCAAACCCACGAGCAGTACTTC
many,NA,TRBJ1-6,TRBV11-2,CASSLVAGAMDSPLHF,TGTGCCAGCAGCTTAGTAGCAGGGGCGATGGATTCACCCCTCCACTTT
NA,NA,TRBJ1-3,TRBV5-1,CASSPFAGGNTIYF,TGCGCCAGCAGCCCCTTTGCGGGCGGAAACACCATATATTTT
many,TRBD1,TRBJ1-6,TRBV30,CAWSLWTGGSPLHF,TGTGCCTGGAGTCTCTGGACAGGGGGATCACCCCTCCACTTT
many,TRBD2,TRBJ2-3,TRBV7-6,CASSWVAGEVDTQYF,TGTGCCAGCAGCTGGGTAGCGGGAGAGGTAGATACGCAGTATTTT
many,TRBD1,TRBJ1-1,TRBV7-3,CASSLSPDRGQGTEAFF,TGTGCCAGCAGCTTATCGCCCGACAGGGGGCAGGGAACTGAAGCTTTCTTT
many,NA,TRBJ2-2,TRBV5-1,CASSVEYGPTGELFF,TGCGCCAGCAGCGTCGAGTATGGTCCCACCGGGGAGCTGTTTTTT
many,NA,TRBJ2-1,TRBV30,CAWSVSSDNEQFF,TGTGCCTGGAGTGTATCCAGTGACAATGAGCAGTTCTTC
many,NA,TRBJ2-5,TRBV10-3,CAISESGGRQETQYF,TGTGCCATCAGTGAGTCGGGGGGCCGGCAAGAGACCCAGTACTTC
few,TRBD2,TRBJ2-5,TRBV6-2/TRBV6-3,CASTGGGLETQYF,TGTGCCAGCACCGGGGGGGGGCTGGAGACCCAGTACTTC
NA,NA,TRBJ2-5,TRBV30,CAWSSSLETQYF,TGTGCCTGGAGCTCGAGCCTGGAGACCCAGTACTTC
NA,NA,TRBJ2-7,TRBV11-2,CASTDSYEQYF,TGTGCCAGCACAGACAGCTACGAGCAGTACTTC
many,NA,TRBJ2-5,TRBV24-1,CATSETGTRAETQYF,TGTGCCACCAGTGAAACCGGGACGAGGGCAGAGACCCAGTACTTC